Each of the 30 T cell receptor beta chains below was sequenced from the same sample in a study of T cell responses to AZD1222 COVID-19 vaccine. Produced via immunoSEQ multiplex PCR; TCRdb's table is partial and in-frame only. The repertoire holds tens of thousands of clones, with roughly 80% as singletons. The material was peripheral blood, obtained 28 days after the second AZD1222 dose. These receptors were obtained from an adult who received the AZD1222 COVID-19 vaccine.

This clone was seen once. The chain combines TRBV2 with TRBJ2-5; D gene ambiguous. Between the trimmed V and J ends, which lost 6 bases and 2 bases, there was a span of 10 bases. The CDR3 is made up of 13 amino acids. Germline assignment: CDR1 SNHLY and CDR2 FYNNEI. CDR3 protein: CASRPDGQETQYF. The CDR3 DNA is TGTGCCAGCAGACCCGACGGACAAGAGACCCAGTACTTC.

The V gene is TRBV6-5, the J gene TRBJ2-1, with 8 bases identical to TRBD1. CDR3 length: 12 amino acids. Per germline, CDR1 MNHEY and CDR2 SVGAGI. Germline trimming cut 6 bases from V and 9 bases from J; bases unmatched to any gene: 4. The chain's CDR3 is CASRSDRGEQFF. Here the CDR3 DNA reads TGTGCCAGCAGAAGTGACAGGGGTGAGCAGTTCTTC.

This clone showed up just a few times. J is TRBJ2-1 and V is TRBV27; 7 nucleotides align to TRBD2. The CDR3 covers 14 residues. Trimming took 2 bases from V and 6 from J; bases not matched to a gene: 4. Germline V gene data show CDR1 as MNHEY and CDR2 as SMNVEV (reference sequence). Here the CDR3 reads CASSLMTGGNEQFF. The CDR3 bases are TGTGCCAGCAGTTTAATGACGGGGGGCAATGAGCAGTTCTTC.

The V call is TRBV19, the J call TRBJ1-4; D is ambiguous. The CDR3 is made up of 17 amino acids. Germline V lookup: CDR1 LNHDA, CDR2 SQIVND (reference sequence). Trimming stripped 1 base from V and 3 bases from J, with 15 bases between. CDR3 region: CASSIAEWRRANEKLFF. Written as DNA, the CDR3 is TGTGCCAGTAGTATAGCGGAGTGGCGGAGAGCTAATGAAAAACTGTTTTTT.

This chain links TRBV18 with TRBJ1-1, with D possibly matching TRBD1 (5 bases). Trimming took 5 bases from V and 0 from J, leaving 10 bases between them. The CDR3 loop spans 14 amino acids. The germline V gene encodes CDR1 KGHSH and CDR2 LQKENI. CDR3 residues: CASSAGAMNTEAFF. The DNA of the CDR3 is TGTGCCAGCTCAGCCGGGGCGATGAACACTGAAGCTTTCTTT.

The V and J genes are TRBV10-2 and TRBJ2-3; possibly TRBD1 for D (7 bases). The CDR3 is made up of 14 amino acids. Trimming stripped 8 bases from V and 4 bases from J, with 16 bases between. Germline lookup yields CDR1 WSHSY and CDR2 SAAADI. The CDR3 sequence is CASSQEGAPDTQYF. The CDR3 DNA is TGCGCCAGCTCCCAGGAGGGGGCCCCAGATACGCAGTATTTT.

V usage is TRBV7-2 and J usage is TRBJ2-7; D not resolved. The V gene lost 0 bases and the J gene lost 5 bases, with 14 bases spanning the gap. This CDR3 spans 15 amino acids. Germline CDR1 and CDR2: SGHTA and FQGNSA. The CDR3, as DNA: TGTGCCAGCAGCTTAGCGCAAGGCTCGGTCCACGAGCAGTACTTC. It translates to CASSLAQGSVHEQYF.

This clone has only a few counts. The chain couples TRBV11-2 to TRBJ2-3; D may be TRBD1 (6 bases). The germline V gene has CDR1 SGHAT and CDR2 FQNNGV. The CDR3 extends over 17 amino acids. Between the trimmed V and J ends, which lost 0 bases and 5 bases, there was a span of 18 bases. The CDR3 loop reads CASSLERGRGVRDTQYF. CDR3 bases: TGTGCCAGCAGCTTAGAAAGGGGCAGGGGAGTCAGAGATACGCAGTATTTT.

This clone showed up just once. The chain carries TRBV7-2 and TRBJ2-1, with D unclear. The length of the CDR3 is 12 residues. With 3 bases removed from V and 10 bases from J, the gap between germline ends came to 10 bases. The germline V gene encodes CDR1 SGHTA and CDR2 FQGNSA. The CDR3 reads CASSFFLGEQFF. The CDR3 DNA reads as TGTGCCAGCAGCTTTTTCCTAGGGGAGCAGTTCTTC.

This clone was recorded only once. The chain combines TRBV6-5 with TRBJ2-3, with 10 bases identical to TRBD1. Per germline, CDR1 MNHEY and CDR2 SVGAGI. The trim removed 8 bases at V and 3 bases at J, leaving 5 bases unmatched. The CDR3 loop spans 14 amino acids. Here the CDR3 reads CASGQGGWTDTQYF. The CDR3 nucleotides read TGTGCCAGCGGACAGGGGGGGTGGACAGATACGCAGTATTTT.

CDR3 DNA sequence: TGTGCCTGCTGGGGGAACGAGCAGTACTTC. It translates to CACWGNEQYF. The V gene is TRBV30, the J gene TRBJ2-7; D may correspond to TRBD1 or TRBD2 (5 bases each). V was shortened by 6 bases and J by 5 bases, with 8 bases between the two germline ends. Per germline, CDR1 GTSNPN and CDR2 SVGIG (reference sequence). The CDR3 contains 10 residues.

This clone showed up just once. The chain has TRBV6-5 and TRBJ1-1; weak D call: TRBD1 (5 bases). CDR3 length equals 14 residues. Trimming removed 6 bases at V and 3 bases at J, with 14 bases between. Germline lookup yields CDR1 MNHEY and CDR2 SVGAGI. CDR3 sequence: CASSPVLGDTEAFF. The CDR3 DNA follows: TGTGCCAGCAGCCCGGTCCTGGGGGACACTGAAGCTTTCTTT.

The chain uses TRBV19 and TRBJ2-5; a weak D match, TRBD2 (5 bases). CDR3 length: 13 amino acids. Germline V CDR1 and CDR2: LNHDA, SQIVND (reference sequence). V lost 3 bases and J 4 bases, leaving 9 bases between the germline ends. The CDR3 DNA follows: TGTGCCAGTAGTATTGGGCGGGCAGAGACCCAGTACTTC. It codes for CASSIGRAETQYF.

This chain links TRBV9 with TRBJ2-3; the D gene is possibly TRBD2 (6 bases). Trimming removed 3 bases at V and 4 bases at J, with 15 bases between. The CDR3 loop spans 15 amino acids. The germline V gene encodes CDR1 SGDLS and CDR2 YYNGEE. The CDR3 loop is CASSGTAGRPDTQYF. DNA of the CDR3: TGTGCCAGCAGCGGCACGGCGGGGAGGCCAGATACGCAGTATTTT.

The chain employs TRBV5-1 and TRBJ2-7; D is unresolved. Germline CDR1 is SGHRS and CDR2 is YFSETQ. The CDR3 length is 13 residues. The germline V and J ends were trimmed by 3 bases and 5 bases, with 12 bases remaining between them. The CDR3 sequence is CASSSTRIDEQYF. The CDR3 DNA reads TGCGCCAGCAGCTCCACACGGATCGACGAGCAGTACTTC.

The chain recombines TRBV6-4 with TRBJ1-2; no reliable D call. V shed 6 bases and J shed 2 bases, with 10 bases lying between them. This CDR3 contains 13 residues. Per germline, CDR1 MRHNA and CDR2 SNTAGT. For the CDR3, the DNA is TGTGCCAGCAGCGTTGGGGTGAACTATGGCTACACCTTC. It yields the protein CASSVGVNYGYTF.

The chain uses TRBV3-1 (or the pseudogene TRBV3-2) and TRBJ2-6; D is uncertain. Trimming pared 3 bases from V and 3 bases from J, leaving 3 bases between. Germline V gene data show CDR1 as LGHDT and CDR2 as YNNKEL (reference sequence). The length of the CDR3 is 13 residues. The CDR3 bases are TGTGCCAGCAGCCATTTTGGGGCCAACGTCCTGACTTTC. This codes for CASSHFGANVLTF.

This sequence joins TRBV6-6 and TRBJ2-2; 13 bases are shared with TRBD2. The CDR3 spans 17 residues. The trim removed 5 bases at V and 0 bases at J, leaving 3 bases unmatched. Germline V gives CDR1 MNHNY, CDR2 SVGAGI (reference sequence). CDR3 loop: CASSRTSGGANTGELFF. As DNA, the CDR3 is TGTGCCAGCAGTCGCACTAGCGGGGGGGCGAACACCGGGGAGCTGTTTTTT.

In its sample, this clone was seen once. V usage is TRBV5-1 and J usage is TRBJ2-6; D not resolved. Between the trimmed V and J ends, which lost 1 base and 2 bases, there was a span of 4 bases. Germline CDR1 and CDR2: SGHRS and YFSETQ. The CDR3 loop spans 14 amino acids. The DNA of the CDR3 is TGCGCCAGCAGCTTGTTCCCTGGGGCCAACGTCCTGACTTTC. Protein: CASSLFPGANVLTF.

This sequence joins TRBV27 and TRBJ1-2; D is possibly TRBD1 (5 bases). V was shortened by 4 bases and J by 7 bases, with 25 bases between the two germline ends. CDR1 MNHEY and CDR2 SMNVEV come from the germline V gene (reference sequence). The length of the CDR3 is 17 residues. CDR3 nucleotide sequence: TGTGCCAGCAGTTATGGGGGAGGCGGGGGAGGAAAACGTGGCTACACCTTC. Translating gives CASSYGGGGGGKRGYTF.

This rearrangement joins TRBV28 to TRBJ1-2; no firm D call. Germline lookup yields CDR1 MDHEN and CDR2 SYDVKM. V was clipped by 7 bases and J by 8 bases, with 23 bases between them. This CDR3 has 15 residues. CDR3 region: CASTPMKGVLSGYTF. In nucleotides, the CDR3 is TGTGCCAGCACCCCCATGAAGGGAGTCCTATCAGGCTACACCTTC.

The chain uses TRBV30 and TRBJ2-6; D assignment may be TRBD1 or TRBD2 (5 bases each). V was cut by 5 bases and J by 1 base, with 6 bases left in between. From germline, CDR1 is GTSNPN and CDR2 SVGIG (reference sequence). This CDR3 has 13 residues. Here the CDR3 DNA reads TGTGCCTGGGGGGGTTCTGGGGCCAACGTCCTGACTTTC. It translates to CAWGGSGANVLTF. The variable domain in full, completed from reference TRBV30 and TRBJ2-6, reads SQTIHQWPATLVQPVGSPLSLECTVEGTSNPNLYWYRQAAGRGLQLLFYSVGIGQISSEVPQNLSASRPQDRQFILSSKKLLLSDSGFYLCAWGGSGANVLTFGAGSRLTVL.

The chain employs TRBV5-1 and TRBJ2-6, with 9 bases lining up with TRBD2. The germline CDR1 and CDR2 sequences are SGHRS and YFSETQ. V trimming: 0 bases; J trimming: 4 bases; junction bases outside the gene matches: 5. The CDR3 is 17 amino acids. The CDR3 DNA follows: TGCGCCAGCAGCTTGGCGGCTAGCGGGGCAGGGGCCAACGTCCTGACTTTC. Protein product: CASSLAASGAGANVLTF.

The sample holds a few counts of this clone. The gene calls are TRBV3-1 (or the pseudogene TRBV3-2) and TRBJ2-7; the match to TRBD2 covers 10 bases. V was pared by 0 bases and J by 6 bases, with 8 bases of the junction left unmatched. The length of the CDR3 is 16 residues. In germline, CDR1 is LGHDT, CDR2 YNNKEL (reference sequence). CDR3 coding DNA: TGTGCCAGCAGCCAAGACCTGTCTAGCGGGAGCCGCGAGCAGTACTTC. Translation: CASSQDLSSGSREQYF.

The V gene is TRBV3-1 (or the pseudogene TRBV3-2), the J gene TRBJ2-1, with D possibly called TRBD1 or TRBD2 (5 bases each). Germline V lookup: CDR1 LGHDT, CDR2 YNNKEL (reference sequence). V was trimmed by 0 bases and J by 12 bases, leaving 9 bases between them. This CDR3 contains 12 residues. DNA of the CDR3: TGTGCCAGCAGCCAAGACGGGGCTGCGCAGTTCTTC. Amino acid sequence: CASSQDGAAQFF.

The chain couples TRBV7-2 to TRBJ1-4; D is perhaps TRBD1 (6 bases). The germline V and J ends were trimmed by 3 bases and 8 bases, with 13 bases remaining between them. The length of the CDR3 is 14 residues. Germline-derived CDR1 and CDR2 are SGHTA and FQGNSA. CDR3 residues: CASSLEQRGEKLFF. The CDR3 DNA sequence: TGTGCCAGCAGCTTGGAGCAAAGGGGGGAAAAACTGTTTTTT.

In its sample, this clone was seen a few times. The J gene is TRBJ2-2, the V gene TRBV7-9; D is unresolved. V was cut by 9 bases and J by 2 bases, with 1 base left in between. CDR1 is SEHNR, CDR2 FQNEAQ, per germline (reference sequence). The length of the CDR3 is 10 residues. Here the CDR3 DNA reads TGTGCCAGTAACACCGGGGAGCTGTTTTTT. The encoded protein is CASNTGELFF. Combining the CDR3 with reference TRBV7-9 and TRBJ2-2 gives the whole variable domain DTGVSQNPRHKITKRGQNVTFRCDPISEHNRLYWYRQTLGQGPEFLTYFQNEAQLEKSRLLSDRFSAERPKGSFSTLEIQRTEQGDSAMYLCASNTGELFFGEGSRLTVL.

V gene TRBV5-6 combines with J gene TRBJ2-1, with 11 bases lining up with TRBD1. V trimming: 4 bases; J trimming: 10 bases; junction bases outside the gene matches: 10. This CDR3 is built from 15 residues. Germline CDR1 and CDR2: SGHDT and YYEEEE. CDR3: CASSLGQGAAREQFF. The DNA of the CDR3 is TGTGCCAGCAGCCTTGGACAGGGGGCGGCGAGGGAGCAGTTCTTC. The complete variable domain, with remaining parts taken from reference TRBV5-6 and TRBJ2-1, reads DAGVTQSPTHLIKTRGQQVTLRCSPKSGHDTVSWYQQALGQGPQFIFQYYEEEERQRGNFPDRFSGHQFPNYSSELNVNALLLGDSALYLCASSLGQGAAREQFFGPGTRLTVL.

The chain is built from TRBV4-2 and TRBJ1-2, with D perhaps matching TRBD1 (5 bases). CDR1 is LGHNA and CDR2 is YNFKEQ in the germline V gene. This CDR3 spans 14 amino acids. The ends were cut back, 0 bases at V and 2 bases at J, with 7 bases in the middle. CDR3 residues: CASSQDQGNYGYTF. The CDR3 DNA follows: TGTGCCAGCAGCCAAGATCAGGGCAACTATGGCTACACCTTC.

This clone was counted only a few times. The rearrangement joins TRBV6-1 to TRBJ1-1, with unresolved D. The CDR3 length is 13 residues. Germline V gene lookup returns CDR1 MNHNS and CDR2 SASEGT. V gave up 1 base and J gave up 5 bases, with 8 bases separating them. The CDR3 DNA sequence: TGTGCCAGCAGTGAAGGGAGAGGAACTGAAGCTTTCTTT. Amino acids: CASSEGRGTEAFF.